Shown below are 10 T cell receptor beta chains from a single sample sequenced in a study of T-cell memory formation after mild COVID-19. TCRdb fed the 5' RACE reads into MiXCR, producing one record per CDR3 protein. The sample shows 300,000 to 400,000 distinct CDR3 sequences, 20% to 25% of them seen only once. The sequencing sample was made of PBMCs or a T cell subset sorted from them (not recorded which). These receptors were obtained from an adult woman who had mild COVID-19 (a few samples of this study predate the infection). Cell type and time point are not known.

This clonotype was counted a few times. The chain links TRBV5-1 to TRBJ2-2; 8 nucleotides agree with TRBD2. The V segment lost 4 bases and the J segment 6 bases; nucleotides outside the gene matches: 17. CDR1 and CDR2 from the germline V gene are SGHRS and YFSETQ. This CDR3 spans 18 amino acids. Here the CDR3 reads CASSLTAGGGGRAGELFF. Here the CDR3 DNA reads TGCGCCAGCAGCCTTACCGCCGGCGGCGGGGGGAGAGCCGGGGAGCTGTTTTTT.

The chain couples TRBV15 to TRBJ2-7; D is unclear. The length of the CDR3 is 13 residues. CDR1 is LNHNV and CDR2 is YYDKDF in the germline V gene (reference sequence). V was shortened by 3 bases and J by 0 bases, with 6 bases between the two germline ends. DNA of the CDR3: TGTGCCACCAGCAGGGACCACTCCTACGAGCAGTACTTC. This translates into CATSRDHSYEQYF.

This clonotype occurred a few times. This chain joins TRBV20-1 and TRBJ1-1, with a tentative D call TRBD1 (5 bases). Between the trimmed V and J ends, which lost 7 bases and 6 bases, there was a span of 18 bases. CDR3 length: 13 residues. CDR1 DFQATT and CDR2 SNEGSKA come from the germline V gene (reference sequence). The CDR3 spells CSVAVGRAPEAFF. DNA for the CDR3: TGCAGTGTAGCAGTGGGGCGAGCCCCTGAAGCTTTCTTT.

The V and J genes are TRBV27 and TRBJ2-1; weak D call: TRBD1 (6 bases). CDR1 and CDR2 from the germline V gene are MNHEY and SMNVEV (reference sequence). The germline V and J ends were trimmed by 9 bases and 1 base, with 13 bases remaining between them. The CDR3 is made up of 14 amino acids. For the CDR3, the DNA is TGTGCCAGTAAACAGGGCCCGTCCTACAATGAGCAGTTCTTC. Its translation is CASKQGPSYNEQFF.

The chain links TRBV5-5 to TRBJ1-1, with 12 positions matching TRBD1. Germline CDR1 reads SGHKS; CDR2 reads YYEKEE (reference sequence). The CDR3 loop spans 16 amino acids. Trimming cost V 4 bases and J 4 bases; bases outside gene matches: 8. CDR3 in DNA: TGTGCCAGCAGCCCCTACCCGGGACAGGGGGCCACTGAAGCTTTCTTT. Protein sequence: CASSPYPGQGATEAFF.

There are a few counts of this clonotype. The chain has TRBV4-1 and TRBJ2-6, with 10 bases fitting TRBD2. The trim removed 3 bases at V and 3 bases at J, leaving 5 bases unmatched. The CDR3 spans 17 residues. Germline V gives CDR1 MGHRA, CDR2 YSYEKL. The CDR3 nucleotides are TGCGCCAGCAGCCAGAAGACTAGCGGGTATGGGGCCAACGTCCTGACTTTC. Encoded protein: CASSQKTSGYGANVLTF.

The chain recombines TRBV15 with TRBJ1-5, with D unresolved. The CDR3 has 13 amino acids. The germline V and J ends were trimmed by 1 base and 4 bases, with 5 bases remaining between them. The V gene's germline CDR1 is LNHNV and CDR2 YYDKDF (reference sequence). The CDR3 reads CATSRGNNQPQHF. CDR3 DNA sequence: TGTGCCACCAGCAGAGGAAATAATCAGCCCCAGCATTTT.

In this sample, this clonotype turned up a few times. V usage is TRBV29-1 and J usage is TRBJ1-2, with D tentatively TRBD1 (5 bases). The CDR3 runs 15 residues. CDR1 and CDR2 from the germline V gene are SQVTM and ANQGSEA. Between the trimmed V and J ends, which lost 0 bases and 4 bases, there was a span of 15 bases. CDR3 in amino acids: CSVEDRHRQIYGYTF. The CDR3, as DNA: TGCAGCGTTGAAGATCGGCACAGGCAAATCTATGGCTACACCTTC.

The chain joins TRBV4-2 to TRBJ2-1, with 10 bases matching TRBD2. Unmatched junction bases numbered 11, after V lost 5 bases and J lost 7 bases. The germline V gene encodes CDR1 LGHNA and CDR2 YNFKEQ. The CDR3 is made up of 16 amino acids. In nucleotides, the CDR3 is TGTGCCAGCAGCAACTCCCCCGGGACTAGCGCGAATGAGCAGTTCTTC. Encoded protein: CASSNSPGTSANEQFF.

The chain has TRBV5-5 and TRBJ1-2; TRBD1 matches 12 bases. Germline V gives CDR1 SGHKS, CDR2 YYEKEE (reference sequence). The CDR3 runs 16 residues. V was clipped by 5 bases and J by 2 bases; unmatched bases: 7. DNA of the CDR3: TGTGCCAGCAGGGGACAGGGGGCTGAAAGAAACTATGGCTACACCTTC. Its translation: CASRGQGAERNYGYTF. Variable domain in full (rest from reference TRBV5-5 and TRBJ1-2): DAGVTQSPTHLIKTRGQQVTLRCSPISGHKSVSWYQQVLGQGPQFIFQYYEKEERGRGNFPDRFSARQFPNYSSELNVNALLLGDSALYLCASRGQGAERNYGYTFGSGTRLTVV.